The entry below describes one T cell receptor (beta chain). At one end the junction does not follow the germline gene, possibly because of a read error. TCR beta CDR3 region amplification was performed from RNA transcripts. HTBI primers drove first-round RT-PCR of the TCR CDR3. TCRdb re-called the multiplex PCR reads with MiXCR, one entry per CDR3 protein. The sample holds hundreds of thousands of distinct CDR3 sequences, 16% seen once. The sample is drawn from a study of T cells in Graves' hyperthyroidism and ophthalmopathy. The CDR3 consists of 13 residues. Germline V gene lookup returns CDR1 MDHEN and CDR2 SYDVKM.

Sequenced material: blood. The chain carries TRBV28 and TRBJ2-7; 7 bases fit TRBD1. This receptor was identified in a woman aged 18-29 years with Graves' ophthalmopathy. The CDR3, as DNA: TGTGCCAGCGGACAGGCCTCCCTCTCTTCCATGGGGTTC. It specifies CASGQASLSSMGF.